Below are 3 T cell receptor beta chains sequenced from a single sample in a study of T cells in Graves' hyperthyroidism and ophthalmopathy. From RNA transcripts, TCR beta CDR3 regions were amplified. The HTBI primer set was used in a first-round RT-PCR of the TCR CDR3. From the multiplex PCR reads, TCRdb called clonotypes with MiXCR, one entry per CDR3 protein. The table lists hundreds of thousands of distinct CDR3 sequences, approximately 16% of them singletons. The sequenced material came from blood. The source of these receptors is a woman in her thirties or forties with Graves' ophthalmopathy.

This clonotype showed up just once. The rearrangement joins TRBV5-1 to TRBJ2-3; possible D gene TRBD1, 5 bases. The CDR3 is 15 amino acids. Trimming removed 6 bases from V and 2 bases from J, with 16 bases in between. The germline V gene encodes CDR1 SGHRS and CDR2 YFSETQ. CDR3 sequence: CASMMVGDNTDTQYF. For the CDR3, the DNA is TGCGCCAGCATGATGGTAGGGGATAACACAGATACGCAGTATTTT.

This clonotype was seen only a few times. CDR3 nucleotides: TGTGCCAGCAGCTTAGTCCTGACAGGGGACACTCAGTACTTC. Protein: CASSLVLTGDTQYF. V and J are TRBV11-2 and TRBJ2-4, with 8 bases lining up with TRBD1. The CDR3 is 14 residues long. CDR1 is SGHAT, CDR2 FQNNGV, per germline. The V segment lost 1 base and the J segment 12 bases; nucleotides outside the gene matches: 8.

Many counts were recorded for this clonotype. The rearrangement joins TRBV7-9 to TRBJ1-1, with D unclear. The germline gives CDR1 SEHNR, CDR2 FQNEAQ (reference sequence). V lost 4 bases and J 3 bases, leaving 15 bases between the germline ends. The CDR3 contains 15 residues. The CDR3 loop reads CASSSDGFLYTEAFF. CDR3 nucleotide sequence: TGTGCCAGCAGCTCGGACGGATTTCTCTACACTGAAGCTTTCTTT.